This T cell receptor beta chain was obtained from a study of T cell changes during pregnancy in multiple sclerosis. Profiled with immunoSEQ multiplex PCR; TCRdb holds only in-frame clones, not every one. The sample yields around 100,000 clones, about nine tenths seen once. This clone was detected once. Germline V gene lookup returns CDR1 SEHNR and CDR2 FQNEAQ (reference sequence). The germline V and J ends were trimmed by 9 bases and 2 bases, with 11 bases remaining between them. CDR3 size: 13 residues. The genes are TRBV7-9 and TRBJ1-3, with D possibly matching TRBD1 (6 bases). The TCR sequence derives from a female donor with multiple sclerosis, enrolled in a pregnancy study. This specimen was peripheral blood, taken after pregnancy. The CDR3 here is CASTGTTGNTIYF. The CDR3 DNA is TGTGCCAGTACCGGGACAACTGGAAACACCATATATTTT.